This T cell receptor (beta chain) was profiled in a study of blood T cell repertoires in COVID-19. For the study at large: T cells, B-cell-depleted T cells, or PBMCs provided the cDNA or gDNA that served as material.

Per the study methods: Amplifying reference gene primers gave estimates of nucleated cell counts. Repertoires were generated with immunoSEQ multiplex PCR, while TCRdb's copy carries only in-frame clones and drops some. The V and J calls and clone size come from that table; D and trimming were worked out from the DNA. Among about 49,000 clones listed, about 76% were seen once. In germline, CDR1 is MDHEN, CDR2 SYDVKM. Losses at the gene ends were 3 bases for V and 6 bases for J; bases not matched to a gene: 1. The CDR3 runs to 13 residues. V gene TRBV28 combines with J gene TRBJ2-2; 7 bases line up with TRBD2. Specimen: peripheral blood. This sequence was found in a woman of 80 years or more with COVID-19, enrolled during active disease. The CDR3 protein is CASSFGLAGELFF. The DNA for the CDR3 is TGTGCCAGCAGTTTCGGACTAGCCGGGGAGCTGTTTTTT.